The TCR beta chain described here comes from a study of PD-1 blockade in classical Hodgkin lymphoma. Relative to its sample, this clone is medium-sized. What it binds is not known. The time point was: cycle 4 day 1 (C4D1), after more than five weeks of nivolumab. Every patient had relapsed following autologous stem cell transplantation, and cohorts differed in brentuximab vedotin exposure. Patients had relapsed/refractory classical Hodgkin lymphoma with complete response, partial response or progressive disease as best response. Sequenced by immunoSEQ multiplex PCR; TCRdb stores in-frame clones only, minus some. The sample lists 6,500 to 9,500 clones, roughly 80% occurring once. Study-level findings and limits: Nivolumab starters within 1 year of ASCT were excluded. Baseline TCR diversity was reportedly lower in newly diagnosed patients than in healthy donors. It was reported as lower still in relapsed/refractory patients.

The TCR sequence derives from a human donor with classical Hodgkin lymphoma. The material sequenced was peripheral blood mononuclear cells (PBMCs), taken before the fourth cycle of nivolumab.

The CDR3 DNA follows: TGCACCAGCAGCCAAGATGGGCTAGCGGGGGCCACCTACGAGCAGTACTTC. Its translation: CTSSQDGLAGATYEQYF. V usage is TRBV1 and J usage is TRBJ2-7; no DNA check was done on the table's D call, TRBD2. TRBV1 is a documented pseudogene. The CDR3 consists of 17 residues.